The present TCR beta chain was sequenced within a study of vaccination and CD4 T cells after COVID-19. Overall study context: Researchers treated cells with overlapping spike peptides taken from SARS-CoV-2, HCoV-NL63, HCoV-OC43 and HCoV-229E.

Cultured CD4+ T cell DNA underwent sequencing with the Oncomine TCR Beta short-read assay. Via MiXCR, TCRdb re-called the PCR reads, giving one row per CDR3 protein. The data hold tens of thousands of distinct CDR3 sequences, with 40% to 50% observed a single time. Study findings and constraints: SARS-CoV-2-reactive clonotypes rose nonsignificantly, with the median going from about 20 to 38.

There are 14 residues in the CDR3. The germline V gene has CDR1 MNHNS and CDR2 SASEGT. The trim removed 6 bases at V and 7 bases at J, leaving 7 bases unmatched. A word on this clonotype: What it recognizes is unknown.

Indicated treatment: roughly 10-day PBMC culture with coronavirus spike peptide pools or control peptides (ViraFEST assay). The chain combines TRBV6-1 with TRBJ1-5; 9 positions match TRBD1. The sequenced sample was CD4+ T cells from blood, cultured in vitro, obtained before SARS-CoV-2 vaccination. The TCR sequence derives from a human donor who received a COVID-19 vaccine. The CDR3 region is CASSPDRGRQPQHF. In DNA form, the CDR3 reads TGTGCCAGCAGCCCCGACAGGGGGAGGCAGCCCCAGCATTTT.